This is a list of T cell receptor beta chains from one sample in a study of human T cells and chemical hapten exposure. TCRdb re-analysed the RACE reads in MiXCR, keeping a single row per CDR3 protein. The table records 85,000 or so distinct CDR3 sequences, around 10% of them present only once. This sample comprised whole blood, obtained in connection with sensitization to the hapten diphenylcyclopropenone (DPC). All receptors derive from a woman aged 45-59 years with alopecia areata. Some clones in this sample may be carry-over from other donors' samples. CDR3s include the opening cysteine and the closing phenylalanine or tryptophan. Each record gives: CDR3 protein, CDR3 DNA, V gene, clone size, D gene, J gene. The D gene is left open where the match is weak. A row's size may be missing; if present it is once, few, many or a size class.

CDR3: CASSLGGHFSGNTIYF; DNA: TGTGCCAGCAGCTTAGGGGGACACTTCTCTGGAAACACCATATATTTT; V: TRBV13; size: -; D: -; J: TRBJ1-3
CDR3: CASSQGGNQPQHF; DNA: TGTGCCAGCAGCCAAGGGGGCAATCAGCCCCAGCATTTT; V: TRBV14; size: many; D: -; J: TRBJ1-5
CDR3: CASSLEIWGGRRIAKNIQYF; DNA: TGTGCCAGCAGCTTAGAAATCTGGGGAGGCAGGAGAATAGCCAAAAACATTCAGTACTTC; V: TRBV7-2; size: few; D: -; J: TRBJ2-4
CDR3: CASSQGSTRSTEAFF; DNA: TGTGCCAGCAGCCAAGGGTCGACACGGAGCACTGAAGCTTTCTTT; V: TRBV3-1; size: few; D: -; J: TRBJ1-1
CDR3: CASSLEREGLETQYF; DNA: TGTGCCAGCAGCTTAGAGCGGGAGGGCCTAGAGACCCAGTACTTC; V: TRBV11-2; size: many; D: TRBD2; J: TRBJ2-5
CDR3: CASSFPSGRASYELYF; DNA: TGTGCCAGCAGTTTCCCTAGCGGGAGGGCCTCCTACGAGCTGTACTTC; V: TRBV12-3/TRBV12-4; size: -; D: TRBD2; J: TRBJ2-7
CDR3: CASSLAGSMNTEAFF; DNA: TGTGCCAGCAGCTTAGCGGGTAGTATGAACACTGAAGCTTTCTTT; V: TRBV7-9; size: -; D: -; J: TRBJ1-1
CDR3: CASSQESSDTYANIQYF; DNA: TGTGCCAGCAGCCAAGAGTCCTCTGACACTTACGCGAACATTCAGTACTTC; V: TRBV14; size: -; D: -; J: TRBJ2-4
CDR3: CASMGKDSYNSPLHF; DNA: TGTGCCAGCATGGGCAAGGACAGTTATAATTCACCCCTCCACTTT; V: TRBV6-5; size: few; D: -; J: TRBJ1-6
CDR3: CSAGGLYTEAFF; DNA: TGCAGTGCTGGGGGGCTGTACACTGAAGCTTTCTTT; V: TRBV20-1; size: few; D: -; J: TRBJ1-1
CDR3: CASTGLAGYYNEQFF; DNA: TGTGCCAGCACCGGACTAGCGGGATACTACAATGAGCAGTTCTTC; V: TRBV6-2/TRBV6-3; size: -; D: TRBD2; J: TRBJ2-1
CDR3: CASSFGQGMQPQHF; DNA: TGCGCCAGCAGCTTCGGACAGGGCATGCAGCCCCAGCATTTT; V: TRBV5-1; size: few; D: TRBD1; J: TRBJ1-5
CDR3: CSVAPGLVNTGELFF; DNA: TGCAGCGTTGCCCCGGGGCTGGTGAACACCGGGGAGCTGTTTTTT; V: TRBV29-1; size: -; D: -; J: TRBJ2-2
CDR3: CSASRLAGGPSTDTQYF; DNA: TGCAGTGCTAGTAGACTAGCGGGGGGGCCAAGCACAGATACGCAGTATTTT; V: TRBV20-1; size: -; D: TRBD2; J: TRBJ2-3
CDR3: CASCPETGTSNQPQHF; DNA: TGTGCCAGCTGCCCGGAGACAGGGACTAGCAATCAGCCCCAGCATTTT; V: TRBV7-8; size: many; D: TRBD1; J: TRBJ1-5
CDR3: CASSVSLGTEAFF; DNA: TGTGCCAGCAGCGTCAGCCTGGGGACTGAAGCTTTCTTT; V: TRBV9; size: once; D: -; J: TRBJ1-1